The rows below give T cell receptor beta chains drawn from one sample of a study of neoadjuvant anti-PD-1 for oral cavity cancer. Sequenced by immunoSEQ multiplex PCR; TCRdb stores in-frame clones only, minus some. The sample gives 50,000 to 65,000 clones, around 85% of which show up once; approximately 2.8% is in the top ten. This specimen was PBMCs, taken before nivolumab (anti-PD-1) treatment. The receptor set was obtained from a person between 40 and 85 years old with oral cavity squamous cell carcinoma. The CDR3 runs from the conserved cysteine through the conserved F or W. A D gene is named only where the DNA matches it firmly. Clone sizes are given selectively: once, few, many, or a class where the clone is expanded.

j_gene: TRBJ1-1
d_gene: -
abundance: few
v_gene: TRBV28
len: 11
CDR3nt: TGTGCCAGCAGTCTGGAGCTTGAAGCTTTCTTT
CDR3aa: CASSLELEAFF

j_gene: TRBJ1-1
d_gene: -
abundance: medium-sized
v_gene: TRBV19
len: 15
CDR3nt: TGTGCCAGTAGTTCTCGGACAGAACTTAACACTGAAGCTTTCTTT
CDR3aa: CASSSRTELNTEAFF

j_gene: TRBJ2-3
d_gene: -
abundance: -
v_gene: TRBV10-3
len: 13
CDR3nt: TGTGCCATCAGTGCGGGGTTCACAGATACGCAGTATTTT
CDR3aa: CAISAGFTDTQYF

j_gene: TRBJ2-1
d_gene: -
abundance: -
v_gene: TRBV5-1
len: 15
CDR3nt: TGCGCCAGCAGACAAGGGCCTTCCTCAAGGGGTGAGCAGTTCTTC
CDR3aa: CASRQGPSSRGEQFF

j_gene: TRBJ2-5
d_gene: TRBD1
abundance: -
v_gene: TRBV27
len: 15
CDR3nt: TGTGCCAGCAGTCACCGGGACAGGGGAGGGGAGACCCAGTACTTC
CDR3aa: CASSHRDRGGETQYF

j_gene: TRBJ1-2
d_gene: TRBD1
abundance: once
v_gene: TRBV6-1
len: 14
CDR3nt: TGTGCCAGCAGTGGGGACAGGGGGCTCTCTGGCTACACCTTC
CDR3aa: CASSGDRGLSGYTF

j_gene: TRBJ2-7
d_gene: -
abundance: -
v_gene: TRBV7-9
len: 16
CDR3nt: TGTGCCAGCAGCGCCCACGACAGTTCTCCCACCTACGAGCAGTACTTC
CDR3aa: CASSAHDSSPTYEQYF

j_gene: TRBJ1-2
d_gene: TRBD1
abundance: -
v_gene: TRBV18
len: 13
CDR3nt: TGTGCCAGCTCGTCCGGGACAGGGGATGGCTACACCTTC
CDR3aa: CASSSGTGDGYTF

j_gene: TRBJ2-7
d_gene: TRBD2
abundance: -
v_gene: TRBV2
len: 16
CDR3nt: TGTGCCAGCAGGGGACTAGCGGGAGGATTGGGTACCGAGCAGTACTTC
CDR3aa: CASRGLAGGLGTEQYF

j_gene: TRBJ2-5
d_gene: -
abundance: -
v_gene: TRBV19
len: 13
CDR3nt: TGTGCCAGTAGTATCCAGGGGAGGGAGACCCAGTACTTC
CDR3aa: CASSIQGRETQYF

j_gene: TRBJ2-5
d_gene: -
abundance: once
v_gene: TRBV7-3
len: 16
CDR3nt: TGTGCCAGCAGCTTAAGGCCGGGGGCAGCGTTCGAGACCCAGTACTTC
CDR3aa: CASSLRPGAAFETQYF

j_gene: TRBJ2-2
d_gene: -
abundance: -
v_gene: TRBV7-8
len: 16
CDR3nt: TGTGCCAGCAGCCACCCTCGGGTCCAGTCGGACGGGGAGCTGTTTTTT
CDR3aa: CASSHPRVQSDGELFF

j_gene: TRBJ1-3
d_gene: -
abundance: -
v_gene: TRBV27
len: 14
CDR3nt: TGTGCCAGCAATGACGGCAGCTCTGGAAACACCATATATTTT
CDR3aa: CASNDGSSGNTIYF

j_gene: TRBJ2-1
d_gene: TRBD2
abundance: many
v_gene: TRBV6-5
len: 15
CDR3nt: TGTGCCAGCAGTTACACTAGCGGGATTCAGTCCGAGCAGTTCTTC
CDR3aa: CASSYTSGIQSEQFF

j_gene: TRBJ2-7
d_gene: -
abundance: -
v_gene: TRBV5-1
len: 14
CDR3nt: TGCGCCAGCAGCCTGAGCCAGGGAGTCTACGAGCAGTACTTC
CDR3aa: CASSLSQGVYEQYF

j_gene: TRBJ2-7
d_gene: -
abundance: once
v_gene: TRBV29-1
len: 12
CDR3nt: TGCAGCTTCCGCGGGGGCTTGGGGGAGCAGTACTTC
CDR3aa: CSFRGGLGEQYF

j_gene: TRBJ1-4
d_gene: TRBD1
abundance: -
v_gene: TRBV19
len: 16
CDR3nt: TGTGCCAGTAGTACCCCCGGGACAGGGGTTAATGAAAAACTGTTTTTT
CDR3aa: CASSTPGTGVNEKLFF

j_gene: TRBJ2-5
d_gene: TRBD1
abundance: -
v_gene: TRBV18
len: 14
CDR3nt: TGTGCCAGCTCCCAAGACAGGGGCCAAGAGACCCAGTACTTC
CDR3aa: CASSQDRGQETQYF

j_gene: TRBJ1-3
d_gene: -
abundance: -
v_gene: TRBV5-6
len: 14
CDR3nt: TGTGCCAGCAGCCTACAGGGATCTGGAAACACCATATATTTT
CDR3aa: CASSLQGSGNTIYF

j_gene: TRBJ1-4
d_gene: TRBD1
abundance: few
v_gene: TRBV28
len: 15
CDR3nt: TGTGCCAGCAGTTTACCCCCGGCAGGGGGGGCAAAACTGTTTTTT
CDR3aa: CASSLPPAGGAKLFF

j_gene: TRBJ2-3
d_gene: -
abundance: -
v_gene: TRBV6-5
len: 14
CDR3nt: TGTGCCAGCAGTTACAACGCGGCTCAAGATACGCAGTATTTT
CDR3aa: CASSYNAAQDTQYF

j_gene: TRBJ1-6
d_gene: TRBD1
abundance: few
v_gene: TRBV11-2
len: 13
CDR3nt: TGTGCCAGCAGGGGACAGGGTTATTCACCCCTCCACTTT
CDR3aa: CASRGQGYSPLHF

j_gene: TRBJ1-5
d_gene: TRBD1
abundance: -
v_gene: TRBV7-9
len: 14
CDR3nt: TGTGCCAGCAGCTTATCAGGGGGTAATCAGCCCCAGCATTTT
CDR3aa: CASSLSGGNQPQHF

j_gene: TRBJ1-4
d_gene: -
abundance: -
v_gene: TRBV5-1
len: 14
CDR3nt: TGCGCCAGCAGCTTGGATCCGCCGGGTGAAAAACTGTTTTTT
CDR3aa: CASSLDPPGEKLFF

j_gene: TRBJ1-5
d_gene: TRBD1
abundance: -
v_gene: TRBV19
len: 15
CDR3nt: TGTGCCAGTAGTAGGGACAGGGGAATGAATCAGCCCCAGCATTTT
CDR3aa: CASSRDRGMNQPQHF

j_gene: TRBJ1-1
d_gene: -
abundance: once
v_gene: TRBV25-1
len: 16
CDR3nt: TGTGCCAGCAGGGGGGAATGGGGAGACAGGAACACTGAAGCTTTCTTT
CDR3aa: CASRGEWGDRNTEAFF

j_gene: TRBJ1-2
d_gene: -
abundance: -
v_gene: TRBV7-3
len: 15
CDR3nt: -
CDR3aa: CASSFGQGSSYGYTF

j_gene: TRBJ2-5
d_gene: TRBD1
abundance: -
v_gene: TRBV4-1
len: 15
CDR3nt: TGCGCCAGCAGCCACTTTTTAGGGGGCGGGGAGACCCAGTACTTC
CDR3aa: CASSHFLGGGETQYF

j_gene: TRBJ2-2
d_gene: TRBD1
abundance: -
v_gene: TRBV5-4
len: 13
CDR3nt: TGTGCCAGCAGCGGGACAGGGCTCGGGGAGCTGTTTTTT
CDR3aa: CASSGTGLGELFF

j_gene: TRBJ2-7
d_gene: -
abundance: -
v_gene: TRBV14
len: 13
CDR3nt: TGTGCCAGCAGCCAGATAGGACCCTCCGAGCAGTACTTC
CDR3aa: CASSQIGPSEQYF

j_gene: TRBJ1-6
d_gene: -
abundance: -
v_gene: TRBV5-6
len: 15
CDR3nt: TGTGCCAGCAGCTTGAGGGCCGCCGGGCAGCCACCCCTCCACTTT
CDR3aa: CASSLRAAGQPPLHF

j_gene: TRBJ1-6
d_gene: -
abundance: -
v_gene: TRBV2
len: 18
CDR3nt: TGTGCCAGCAGGGAAGGGACGGGAGTGAGCTCCTATAATTCACCCCTCCACTTT
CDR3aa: CASREGTGVSSYNSPLHF

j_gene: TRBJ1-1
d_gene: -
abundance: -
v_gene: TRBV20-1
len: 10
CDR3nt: TGCAGTGCAAAATACCCTGAAGCTTTCTTT
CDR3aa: CSAKYPEAFF

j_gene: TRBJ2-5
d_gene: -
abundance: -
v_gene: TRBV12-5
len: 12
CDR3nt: TGTGCTAGTGGAGTCGAATACAAGGCCCAGTACTTC
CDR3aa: CASGVEYKAQYF

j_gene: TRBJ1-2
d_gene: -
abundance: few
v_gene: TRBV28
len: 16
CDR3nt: TGTGCCAGCAGTTTAGGGACCCATTCAGCTAACTATGGCTACACCTTC
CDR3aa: CASSLGTHSANYGYTF

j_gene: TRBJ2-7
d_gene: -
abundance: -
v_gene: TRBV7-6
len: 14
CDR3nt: TGTGCCAGCAGCTTGGGACGGAGCTCCTACGAGCAGTACTTC
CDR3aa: CASSLGRSSYEQYF

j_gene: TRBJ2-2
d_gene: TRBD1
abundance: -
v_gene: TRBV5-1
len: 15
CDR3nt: TGCGCCAGCAGCAGTAAGGGACAGCTTACCGGGGAGCTGTTTTTT
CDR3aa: CASSSKGQLTGELFF

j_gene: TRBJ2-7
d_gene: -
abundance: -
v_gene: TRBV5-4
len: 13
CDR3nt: TGTGCCAGCAGCGATAGTCGGGCCTACGAGCAGTACTTC
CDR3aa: CASSDSRAYEQYF

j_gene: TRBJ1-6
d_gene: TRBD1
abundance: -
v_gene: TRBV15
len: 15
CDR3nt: TGTGCCACCAGCAGCGACAGGGGAGTTAATTCACCCCTCCACTTT
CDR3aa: CATSSDRGVNSPLHF

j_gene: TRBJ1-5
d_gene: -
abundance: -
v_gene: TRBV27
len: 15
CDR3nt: TGTGCCAGCCGAGGGATGGGAGGTTCCAATCAGCCCCAGCATTTT
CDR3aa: CASRGMGGSNQPQHF

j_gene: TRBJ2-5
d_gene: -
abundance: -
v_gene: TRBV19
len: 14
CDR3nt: TGTGCCAGTAGTTTAGCAGGGTCCCGGGAGACCCAGTACTTC
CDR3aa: CASSLAGSRETQYF

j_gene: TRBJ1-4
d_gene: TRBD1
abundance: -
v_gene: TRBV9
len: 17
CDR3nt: TGTGCCAGCAGCGCAGACAGGGGGCGCGGAGCTAATGAAAAACTGTTTTTT
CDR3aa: CASSADRGRGANEKLFF

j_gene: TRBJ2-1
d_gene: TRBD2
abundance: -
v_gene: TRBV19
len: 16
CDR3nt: TGTGCCAGTAGTCCGGGGGCGGGAGGGCCAGTCGATGAGCAGTTCTTC
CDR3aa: CASSPGAGGPVDEQFF

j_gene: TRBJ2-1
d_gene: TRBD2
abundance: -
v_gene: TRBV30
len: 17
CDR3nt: TGTGCCTGGAGCAAACTTCTAGCGGGAGGGCCTCACGATGAGCAGTTCTTC
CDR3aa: CAWSKLLAGGPHDEQFF

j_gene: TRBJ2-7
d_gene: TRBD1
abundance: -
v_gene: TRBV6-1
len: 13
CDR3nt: TGTGCCAGCAGGGGACAGCGAGTGTACGAGCAGTACTTC
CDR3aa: CASRGQRVYEQYF

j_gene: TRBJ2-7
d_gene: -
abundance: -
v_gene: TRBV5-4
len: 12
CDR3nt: TGTGCCAGCAGCCGCGGAACCTACGAGCAGTACTTC
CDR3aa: CASSRGTYEQYF

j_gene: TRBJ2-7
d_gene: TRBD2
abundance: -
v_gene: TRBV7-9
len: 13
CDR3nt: TGTGCCAGCAGGGGGAGGGGACCGAGCGAGCAGTACTTC
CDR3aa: CASRGRGPSEQYF

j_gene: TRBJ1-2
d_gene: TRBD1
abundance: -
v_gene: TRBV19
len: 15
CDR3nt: TGTGCCAGTAGTATCTCGGGACAGGGGAACTATGGCTACACCTTC
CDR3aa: CASSISGQGNYGYTF

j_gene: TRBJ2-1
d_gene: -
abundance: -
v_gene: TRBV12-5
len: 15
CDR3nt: TGTGCTAGTGGTTTGGGACTCTCAGCCTACAATGAGCAGTTCTTC
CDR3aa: CASGLGLSAYNEQFF

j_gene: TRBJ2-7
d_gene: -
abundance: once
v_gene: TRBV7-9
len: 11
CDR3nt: TGTGCCAGCACCATGGATAACGAGCAGTACTTC
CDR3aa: CASTMDNEQYF

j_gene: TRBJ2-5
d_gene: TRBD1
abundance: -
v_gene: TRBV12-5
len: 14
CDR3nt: TGTGCTAGTGGTTTGGTAGGACAGGGGCAGACCCAGTACTTC
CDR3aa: CASGLVGQGQTQYF

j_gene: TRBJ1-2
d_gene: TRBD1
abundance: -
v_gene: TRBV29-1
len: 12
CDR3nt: TGCAGCGTTGTGGCAGGGGGTTTTGGCTACACCTTC
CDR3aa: CSVVAGGFGYTF

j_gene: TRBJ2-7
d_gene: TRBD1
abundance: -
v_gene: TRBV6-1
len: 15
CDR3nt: TGTGCCAGCAGTGATACAGGGGTTCCGTCCTACGAGCAGTACTTC
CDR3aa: CASSDTGVPSYEQYF

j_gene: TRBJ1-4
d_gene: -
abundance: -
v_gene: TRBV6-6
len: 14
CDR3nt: TGTGCCAGCAGAAGGGATTCCAGTAATGAAAAACTGTTTTTT
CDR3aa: CASRRDSSNEKLFF

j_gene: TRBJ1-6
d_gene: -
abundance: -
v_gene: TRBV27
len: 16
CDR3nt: TGTGCCAGCATGAGGGATGGGCCAGGGCTTAATTCACCCCTCCACTTT
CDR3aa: CASMRDGPGLNSPLHF